These 21 T cell receptor beta chains came from one sample sequenced in a study of STAT5B mutations in CD4+ large granular lymphocyte leukemia. The method was immunoSEQ multiplex PCR; TCRdb's version includes in-frame clones alone and lacks a portion of them. The sample carries about 20,000 clones, about four fifths recorded once. The sequenced sample consisted of CD4+ T cells from blood buffy coats. These receptors originate from a human donor in good health.

The chain joins TRBV4-3 to TRBJ2-1, with TRBD2 identical over 8 bases. The trim removed 4 bases at V and 5 bases at J, leaving 13 bases unmatched. The CDR3 extends over 17 amino acids. Germline V gene data show CDR1 as LGHNA and CDR2 as YSLEER. CDR3 sequence: CASSLRGGDGSHNEQFF. The CDR3 nucleotides are TGCGCCAGCAGCCTACGGGGGGGGGACGGCTCGCACAATGAGCAGTTCTTC.

V usage is TRBV6-1 and J usage is TRBJ1-2; possibly TRBD1 for D (5 bases). The CDR3 has 15 amino acids. Germline V CDR1 and CDR2: MNHNS, SASEGT. V was clipped by 0 bases and J by 6 bases, with 14 bases between them. This CDR3 reads CASSEAGGVRDGYTF. For the CDR3, the DNA is TGTGCCAGCAGTGAAGCGGGAGGGGTGAGGGATGGCTACACCTTC.

J is TRBJ1-3 and V is TRBV5-1; a possible D gene is TRBD1 (6 bases). CDR1 SGHRS and CDR2 YFSETQ come from the germline V gene. Trimming removed 0 bases at V and 1 base at J, with 11 bases between. CDR3 length: 16 residues. The CDR3 bases are TGCGCCAGCAGCTTGGGGACAGCCGCATCTGGAAACACCATATATTTT. Its protein product is CASSLGTAASGNTIYF. The whole variable domain, remainder taken from reference TRBV5-1 and TRBJ1-3, is KAGVTQTPRYLIKTRGQQVTLSCSPISGHRSVSWYQQTPGQGLQFLFEYFSETQRNKGNFPGRFSGRQFSNSRSEMNVSTLELGDSALYLCASSLGTAASGNTIYFGEGSWLTVV.

V and J are TRBV6-6 and TRBJ2-7; 9 bases align to TRBD2. V gave up 6 bases and J gave up 2 bases; unmatched junction bases: 2. This CDR3 has 13 amino acids. Germline CDR1 MNHNY, CDR2 SVGAGI (reference sequence). CDR3 residues: CASRRGGPYEQYF. CDR3 coding DNA: TGTGCCAGCAGGCGGGGGGGACCCTACGAGCAGTACTTC.

The chain joins TRBV28 to TRBJ1-2; D is unresolved. The CDR3 consists of 15 residues. The V gene lost 5 bases and the J gene lost 8 bases, with 21 bases spanning the gap. CDR1 is MDHEN and CDR2 is SYDVKM in the germline V gene. The DNA of the CDR3 is TGTGCCAGCAGTCCTCCCCACCCGTCCGCGGTCGGCTACACCTTC. It translates to CASSPPHPSAVGYTF.

J is TRBJ1-2 and V is TRBV30, with TRBD1 as a possible D gene (5 bases). The CDR3 length is 13 residues. Germline CDR1 and CDR2: GTSNPN and SVGIG (reference sequence). V shed 3 bases and J shed 7 bases, with 15 bases lying between them. The DNA for the CDR3 is TGTGCCTGGAGGGGCTCGGGGGAAGCTGGCTACACCTTC. Its protein is CAWRGSGEAGYTF.

This clone has more than one count but fewer than ten. J is TRBJ1-2 and V is TRBV6-1, with a tentative D call TRBD1 (5 bases). V was clipped by 0 bases and J by 5 bases, with 10 bases between them. Per the germline V gene, CDR1 is MNHNS and CDR2 is SASEGT. This CDR3 comprises 14 residues. The CDR3 protein is CASSEAGTGYGYTF. CDR3 in DNA: TGTGCCAGCAGTGAAGCAGGGACGGGATATGGCTACACCTTC.

V gene TRBV27 combines with J gene TRBJ1-1, with TRBD1 matching over 7 bases. Trimming at V came to 4 bases and at J to 4 bases, leaving 9 bases not matched to a gene. There are 15 residues in the CDR3. Germline CDR1 reads MNHEY; CDR2 reads SMNVEV (reference sequence). CDR3 bases: TGTGCCAGCAGTTCCCCTTACAGGGGAAGCACTGAAGCTTTCTTT. It codes for CASSSPYRGSTEAFF.

The V and J genes are TRBV6-4 and TRBJ1-1; a weak D match, TRBD1 (5 bases). Germline V gene sequence: CDR1 MRHNA, CDR2 SNTAGT. V lost 6 bases, J lost 1 base, and 9 bases lay in between. This CDR3 has 13 amino acids. CDR3 sequence (DNA): TGTGCCAGCAGACAAACAGGGAACACTGAAGCTTTCTTT. This gives the protein CASRQTGNTEAFF.

The rearrangement joins TRBV5-1 to TRBJ1-4; no clear D gene. The germline V gene encodes CDR1 SGHRS and CDR2 YFSETQ. The CDR3 length is 12 residues. The V gene lost 4 bases and the J gene lost 2 bases, with 3 bases spanning the gap. CDR3 loop: CASSLTNEKLFF. CDR3 sequence (DNA): TGCGCCAGCAGCCTTACTAATGAAAAACTGTTTTTT.

The chain links TRBV5-4 to TRBJ2-1; D may be TRBD1 (5 bases). CDR1 and CDR2 from the germline V gene are SGHNT and YYREEE (reference sequence). The CDR3 is 15 residues long. Trimming cost V 2 bases and J 9 bases, with 18 bases left between them. The CDR3 nucleotides read TGTGCCAGCAGCTTCACACCTCGACAGCAAGGTGAGCAGTTCTTC. Translation: CASSFTPRQQGEQFF.

The chain joins TRBV9 to TRBJ2-1; maybe TRBD2 (7 bases). Deletions cut 0 bases from V and 12 bases from J, with 19 bases between. The CDR3 is 15 residues long. Germline CDR1 is SGDLS and CDR2 is YYNGEE. DNA of the CDR3: TGTGCCAGCAGCGTAGCTCCCCTAGCGGAGGGGGGGCAGTTCTTC. Translating it yields CASSVAPLAEGGQFF. The full variable domain, in which reference TRBV9 and TRBJ2-1 provide the parts outside the CDR3, is DSGVTQTPKHLITATGQRVTLRCSPRSGDLSVYWYQQSLDQGLQFLIQYYNGEERAKGNILERFSAQQFPDLHSELNLSSLELGDSALYFCASSVAPLAEGGQFFGPGTRLTVL.

V gene TRBV30 combines with J gene TRBJ1-5; weak D call: TRBD1 (5 bases). Germline CDR1 GTSNPN, CDR2 SVGIG (reference sequence). The CDR3 contains 12 residues. Trimming cost V 0 bases and J 9 bases, with 9 bases left between them. CDR3: CAWSVTGGPQHF. As DNA, the CDR3 is TGTGCCTGGAGTGTAACCGGGGGGCCCCAGCATTTT.

This chain links TRBV7-3 with TRBJ2-7; no definite D call. CDR1 is SGHTA, CDR2 FQGTGA, per germline. With 4 bases removed from V and 5 bases from J, the gap between germline ends came to 12 bases. The CDR3 contains 13 residues. This chain's CDR3 is CASSSSMRHEQYF. The CDR3 nucleotides read TGTGCCAGCAGCTCTTCTATGCGGCACGAGCAGTACTTC.

The chain couples TRBV6-4 to TRBJ1-6; D not certain. CDR1 is MRHNA and CDR2 is SNTAGT in the germline V gene. The CDR3 is made up of 14 amino acids. V was shortened by 0 bases and J by 9 bases, with 9 bases between the two germline ends. Written as DNA, the CDR3 is TGTGCCAGCAGTGACTCCAGCACTGGTTCACCCCTCCACTTT. It specifies CASSDSSTGSPLHF.

The CDR3 DNA sequence: TGCGCCAGCAGCCAAGCTCTAGGCGGGAGCCCTCCAAATGAGCAGTTCTTC. The encoded protein is CASSQALGGSPPNEQFF. J is TRBJ2-1 and V is TRBV4-3, with 7 nucleotides matching TRBD2. V shed 1 base, J shed 7 bases, and the junction held 13 bases outside the gene matches. Germline V lookup: CDR1 LGHNA, CDR2 YSLEER. CDR3 size: 17 residues.

The rearrangement joins TRBV19 to TRBJ1-4; D not certain. The CDR3 spans 14 residues. Germline V gives CDR1 LNHDA, CDR2 SQIVND (reference sequence). V was trimmed by 3 bases and J by 8 bases, leaving 13 bases between them. The CDR3: CASSISGLGEKLFF. The CDR3 DNA is TGTGCCAGTAGTATTTCCGGGTTGGGCGAAAAACTGTTTTTT.

The rearrangement links TRBV2 to TRBJ2-6; D not resolved. CDR3 size: 11 residues. Germline lookup yields CDR1 SNHLY and CDR2 FYNNEI. V lost 6 bases and J lost 13, with 10 bases in between. Written as DNA, the CDR3 is TGTGCCAGCAGGGTCCAGTCTGTCCTGACTTTC. Its protein product is CASRVQSVLTF. Full variable domain (rest looked up from reference TRBV2 and TRBJ2-6): EPEVTQTPSHQVTQMGQEVILRCVPISNHLYFYWYRQILGQKVEFLVSFYNNEISEKSEIFDDQFSVERPDGSNFTLKIRSTKLEDSAMYFCASRVQSVLTFGAGSRLTVL.

The chain links TRBV5-6 to TRBJ2-2, with 9 bases lining up with TRBD1. Germline lookup yields CDR1 SGHDT and CDR2 YYEEEE. The CDR3 length is 16 residues. Losses at the gene ends were 0 bases for V and 2 bases for J; bases not matched to a gene: 2. In DNA form, the CDR3 reads TGTGCCAGCAGCTTGGCGGGACAGGGAAACACCGGGGAGCTGTTTTTT. Translated: CASSLAGQGNTGELFF.

A single count supports this clone. The chain combines TRBV29-1 with TRBJ2-4; D is perhaps TRBD1 or TRBD2 (5 bases each). The CDR3 sequence is 13 residues long. V was pared by 4 bases and J by 8 bases, with 15 bases between. CDR1 is SQVTM, CDR2 ANQGSEA, per germline. In nucleotides, the CDR3 is TGCAGCGTTGGGGGCCCCGAGGGAGACATTCAGTACTTC. Residues: CSVGGPEGDIQYF.

The V call is TRBV7-8, the J call TRBJ2-3; D is unresolved. CDR1 and CDR2 (germline): SGHVS, FQNEAQ. The CDR3 is 13 amino acids. V gave up 4 bases and J gave up 5 bases, with 10 bases separating them. CDR3 sequence reads: CASSSRGRDTQYF. The CDR3 coding sequence is TGTGCCAGCAGCTCCCGAGGACGAGATACGCAGTATTTT.